Below, 30 T cell receptor beta chains from the same sample are listed, as sequenced in a study of beta chain features in type 1 diabetes. Findings and limits, study-wide: Type 1 diabetes patients had TCRB CDR3s that were shorter (moderately but significantly so) in all four CD4+ subsets.

TCRB transcripts that were expressed got sequenced, as all of the isolated RNA had been reverse transcribed. Produced via immunoSEQ multiplex PCR; TCRdb's table is partial and in-frame only. Here the sample spans about 53,000 clones, 60% to 70% being singletons. What these receptors recognize is not known. Source material: stem cell memory CD4+ T cells from blood. The receptors stem from a young woman with type 1 diabetes.

The chain links TRBV9 to TRBJ2-3; 11 bases map to TRBD2. Germline V CDR1 and CDR2: SGDLS, YYNGEE. This CDR3 contains 17 residues. Trimming removed 0 bases from V and 2 bases from J; junction bases left unmatched: 5. CDR3 residues: CASSVGTGLAVTDTQYF. CDR3 DNA sequence: TGTGCCAGCAGCGTAGGGACGGGACTAGCGGTCACAGATACGCAGTATTTT.

This clone was counted once. The rearrangement joins TRBV4-2 to TRBJ2-4; 8 bases are shared with TRBD1. J was trimmed by 5 bases and V by 0 bases; bases with no gene match: 9. This CDR3 is built from 17 residues. Germline CDR1 and CDR2: LGHNA and YNFKEQ. CDR3 residues: CASSQDFVGTGENIQYF. The CDR3, as DNA: TGTGCCAGCAGCCAAGATTTTGTTGGGACAGGCGAAAACATTCAGTACTTC.

The rearrangement uses TRBV21-1 and TRBJ1-2; the DNA was not used to check the table's D call, TRBD1. TRBV21-1 corresponds to a pseudogene. There are 13 residues in the CDR3. CDR3 DNA sequence: TGTGCCAGCAGCAACCGTGGGACAGCGAAATACACCTTC. Amino acids: CASSNRGTAKYTF.

V usage is TRBV5-1 and J usage is TRBJ2-3; 8 bases map to TRBD1. The CDR3 has 16 amino acids. The J segment lost 6 bases and the V segment lost 3 bases, leaving 12 bases of the junction unmatched. Germline V gene lookup returns CDR1 SGHRS and CDR2 YFSETQ. The CDR3 DNA reads as TGCGCCAGCAGCTGGGCGGCGACAGGGGTGAAGGATACGCAGTATTTT. Amino acids: CASSWAATGVKDTQYF.

CDR3 in DNA: TGTGCCAGCAGTCCCCATGGACAGGATTACGAGCAGTACTTC. Amino acids: CASSPHGQDYEQYF. V is TRBV7-3 and J is TRBJ2-7; 7 positions agree with TRBD1. With V trimmed by 6 bases and J by 4 bases, 9 bases remained unmatched. Germline assignment: CDR1 SGHTA and CDR2 FQGTGA. This CDR3 comprises 14 residues.

This rearrangement joins TRBV19 to TRBJ2-6; 8 positions match TRBD1. The CDR3 is made up of 15 amino acids. Germline V gene data show CDR1 as LNHDA and CDR2 as SQIVND (reference sequence). With V trimmed by 6 bases and J by 3 bases, 4 bases remained unmatched. The CDR3 here is CASRTGVGGANVLTF. CDR3 DNA: TGTGCCAGTAGGACAGGGGTTGGTGGGGCCAACGTCCTGACTTTC.

The V gene is TRBV5-4, the J gene TRBJ1-2; maybe TRBD1 (5 bases). This CDR3 is built from 14 residues. Between the trimmed V and J ends, which lost 3 bases and 6 bases, there was a span of 15 bases. The germline V gene has CDR1 SGHNT and CDR2 YYREEE (reference sequence). DNA for the CDR3: TGTGCCAGCAGCTCCCTACAGGAGACTGATGGCTACACCTTC. This gives the protein CASSSLQETDGYTF.

The chain recombines TRBV5-4 with TRBJ2-5; D possibly corresponds to TRBD2 (5 bases). Germline lookup yields CDR1 SGHNT and CDR2 YYREEE (reference sequence). V lost 0 bases to trimming and J lost 6 bases, with 15 bases between them. The CDR3 contains 15 residues. The CDR3 protein is CASSLDVAGGKTQYF. CDR3 DNA sequence: TGTGCCAGCAGCTTGGACGTTGCGGGTGGGAAGACCCAGTACTTC.

The chain employs TRBV29-1 and TRBJ2-5, with D possibly TRBD1 on 6 matching bases. Matching the DNA end better, TRBJ2-7 makes the J call doubtful. Germline V CDR1 and CDR2: SQVTM, ANQGSEA. This CDR3 region has 15 residues. In DNA, the CDR3 is TGCAGCGTTGGTTTTAGGTGGACAGATGACCACGAGCAGTACTTC. Residues: CSVGFRWTDDHEQYF.

V and J are TRBV7-2 and TRBJ2-3; 7 bases align to TRBD1. J was trimmed by 4 bases and V by 1 base; bases with no gene match: 8. Germline V gives CDR1 SGHTA, CDR2 FQGNSA. This CDR3 region has 16 residues. The CDR3 is CASSLDTGVRADTQYF. In DNA, the CDR3 is TGTGCCAGCAGCTTAGATACAGGGGTTAGGGCAGATACGCAGTATTTT.

This sequence joins TRBV2 and TRBJ1-2; TRBD1 matches 7 bases. Germline CDR1 and CDR2: SNHLY and FYNNEI. The CDR3 sequence is 13 residues long. With 7 bases clipped from V and 7 bases from J, the junction kept 9 bases outside the gene matches. The CDR3 nucleotides read TGTGCCAGCAACCGACAGGGTACAGTTGGCTACACCTTC. Amino acids: CASNRQGTVGYTF.

The rearrangement links TRBV28 to TRBJ2-3; 10 bases align to TRBD2. In germline, CDR1 is MDHEN, CDR2 SYDVKM. The CDR3 sequence is 16 residues long. The V and J ends lost 9 bases and 5 bases, in that order; junction bases with no gene match: 14. The CDR3 nucleotides read TGTGCCAGTCGCTCGATCCTAGCGGGAGCTGGAGATACGCAGTATTTT. Its protein product is CASRSILAGAGDTQYF.

The chain is built from TRBV28 and TRBJ2-7, with TRBD2 matching over 9 bases. CDR1 is MDHEN, CDR2 SYDVKM, per germline. J gave up 2 bases and V 1 base, and 3 bases lay outside the gene matches. The CDR3 contains 15 residues. DNA of the CDR3: TGTGCCAGCAGTTTATTAGCGGGAGTAGCCTACGAGCAGTACTTC. This gives the protein CASSLLAGVAYEQYF.

The V call is TRBV2, the J call TRBJ1-2; tentative D call: TRBD1 (6 bases). The ends were cut back, 0 bases at V and 7 bases at J, with 12 bases in the middle. Germline V lookup: CDR1 SNHLY, CDR2 FYNNEI. CDR3 length equals 14 residues. The CDR3 nucleotides are TGTGCCAGCAGTGAAGCGAGGCGACAGGCTGGCTACACCTTC. Amino acids: CASSEARRQAGYTF.

The J gene is TRBJ2-5, the V gene TRBV5-4; 8 bases align to TRBD1. The DNA matches TRBJ2-7 better at its end, which makes the J call doubtful. This CDR3 contains 16 residues. In germline, CDR1 is SGHNT, CDR2 YYREEE (reference sequence). CDR3 in DNA: TGTGCCAGCAGCTTAGGGGGACAGGCGAGCTCCTACGAGCAGTACTTC. As protein: CASSLGGQASSYEQYF.

The chain employs TRBV5-1 and TRBJ2-3, with 13 bases identical to TRBD2. CDR1 is SGHRS, CDR2 YFSETQ, per germline. The CDR3 totals 18 residues. V shed 0 bases and J 2 bases; nucleotides not matched to a gene: 6. This CDR3 reads CASSLVLGLAGPTDTQYF. As DNA, the CDR3 is TGCGCCAGCAGCTTGGTTTTGGGACTAGCGGGGCCCACAGATACGCAGTATTTT.

The J gene is TRBJ2-1, the V gene TRBV2; D is undetermined. This CDR3 is built from 12 residues. Per germline, CDR1 SNHLY and CDR2 FYNNEI. Trimming cost V 2 bases and J 8 bases, with 7 bases left between them. CDR3 residues: CASSELEDEQFF. DNA for the CDR3: TGTGCCAGCAGTGAACTAGAAGATGAGCAGTTCTTC.

Only a few counts were recorded for this clone. This chain uses TRBV7-3 with TRBJ2-2, with a weak D call TRBD2 (5 bases). The CDR3 has 17 residues. V was shortened by 0 bases and J by 0 bases, with 11 bases between the two germline ends. Germline CDR1 is SGHTA and CDR2 is FQGTGA. CDR3 sequence reads: CASSLTDWFANTGELFF. In DNA, the CDR3 is TGTGCCAGCAGCTTAACGGACTGGTTCGCGAACACCGGGGAGCTGTTTTTT.

The chain has TRBV28 and TRBJ1-5, with TRBD1 as a possible D gene (5 bases). V lost 8 bases and J 0 bases, leaving 17 bases between the germline ends. The CDR3 totals 16 residues. Germline V CDR1 and CDR2: MDHEN, SYDVKM. The CDR3 DNA reads TGTGCCAGCCTGGGGGGAAAGGCTTATAGCAATCAGCCCCAGCATTTT. Its protein product is CASLGGKAYSNQPQHF.

The gene calls are TRBV14 and TRBJ2-7; 7 bases are a match to TRBD1. The CDR3 sequence is 14 residues long. Looked up from germline, CDR1 is SGHDN and CDR2 is FVKESK. Losses at the gene ends were 1 base for V and 3 bases for J; bases not matched to a gene: 3. CDR3 in DNA: TGTGCCAGCAGCCAAGGGGACAGCTACTACGAGCAGTACTTC. Translating gives CASSQGDSYYEQYF.

The chain is built from TRBV4-1 and TRBJ2-3, with a tentative D call TRBD2 (7 bases). Germline lookup yields CDR1 MGHRA and CDR2 YSYEKL. This CDR3 spans 15 amino acids. V lost 0 bases and J lost 2, with 9 bases in between. CDR3 DNA sequence: TGCGCCAGCAGCCAAGATCGGGGGGCCACAGATACGCAGTATTTT. Residues: CASSQDRGATDTQYF.

The chain couples TRBV29-1 to TRBJ1-4; TRBD1 is a possible D gene (6 bases). The V gene's germline CDR1 is SQVTM and CDR2 ANQGSEA. Trimming shortened V by 4 bases and J by 8 bases, and 14 bases separated the two germline ends. The CDR3 covers 13 residues. The chain's CDR3 is CSVAGGLGEKLFF. The CDR3 DNA reads as TGCAGCGTTGCGGGGGGGCTGGGGGAAAAACTGTTTTTT.

CDR3 amino acids: CASIETGAGNQPQHF. The DNA for the CDR3 is TGTGCCAGTATCGAGACAGGGGCGGGCAATCAGCCCCAGCATTTT. This chain links TRBV19 with TRBJ1-5, with 8 positions matching TRBD1. The ends lost 7 bases at V and 2 bases at J; junction bases unmatched: 7. Germline CDR1 and CDR2: LNHDA and SQIVND (reference sequence). The length of the CDR3 is 15 residues.

This chain links TRBV28 with TRBJ2-5, with TRBD2 as a possible D gene (5 bases). CDR1 and CDR2 (germline): MDHEN, SYDVKM. V lost 5 bases and J lost 2, with 9 bases in between. This CDR3 is 13 amino acids long. This CDR3 reads CASSRGPQETQYF. The CDR3 bases are TGTGCCAGCAGTCGAGGGCCTCAAGAGACCCAGTACTTC. Complete variable domain (other parts from reference TRBV28 and TRBJ2-5): DVKVTQSSRYLVKRTGEKVFLECVQDMDHENMFWYRQDPGLGLRLIYFSYDVKMKEKGDIPEGYSVSREKKERFSLILESASTNQTSMYLCASSRGPQETQYFGPGTRLLVL.

The chain is built from TRBV5-1 and TRBJ2-5; D not certain. The V gene lost 4 bases and the J gene lost 2 bases, with 3 bases spanning the gap. The CDR3 sequence is 11 residues long. Germline V lookup: CDR1 SGHRS, CDR2 YFSETQ. The CDR3 region is CASSIQETQYF. The CDR3 region has the DNA TGCGCCAGCAGCATACAAGAGACCCAGTACTTC.

The CDR3 nucleotides are TGCGCCAGCAGCCCCTATAGCGGGAGGGCCAACAATGAGCAGTTCTTC. It is translated as CASSPYSGRANNEQFF. The genes are TRBV5-1 and TRBJ2-1; 11 bases line up with TRBD2. The CDR3 length is 16 residues. Trimming cost V 4 bases and J 5 bases; bases outside gene matches: 8. Germline CDR1 SGHRS, CDR2 YFSETQ.

This clone appeared a single time. V gene TRBV30 combines with J gene TRBJ1-1; possibly TRBD1 for D (5 bases). Germline CDR1 GTSNPN, CDR2 SVGIG (reference sequence). With 6 bases removed from V and 3 bases from J, the gap between germline ends came to 8 bases. The CDR3 sequence is 11 residues long. The DNA of the CDR3 is TGTGCCTGCGTCAGGGACACTGAAGCTTTCTTT. Protein sequence: CACVRDTEAFF.

The chain couples TRBV5-1 to TRBJ2-5; no firm D call. V lost 0 bases, J lost 4 bases, and 10 bases lay in between. The CDR3 runs 14 residues. Germline V CDR1 and CDR2: SGHRS, YFSETQ. CDR3 DNA: TGCGCCAGCAGCTTGGAAGCAGGTTCAGAGACCCAGTACTTC. Translation gives CASSLEAGSETQYF.

The chain uses TRBV5-6 and TRBJ1-5, with a weak D call TRBD1 (5 bases). This CDR3 contains 12 residues. Germline V CDR1 and CDR2: SGHDT, YYEEEE. Trimming removed 5 bases from V and 5 bases from J, with 8 bases in between. The CDR3 DNA reads TGTGCCAGCAGTTCAGGGTATCAGCCCCAGCATTTT. Translating gives CASSSGYQPQHF.

This rearrangement joins TRBV5-4 to TRBJ2-1, with 11 positions matching TRBD2. The germline CDR1 and CDR2 sequences are SGHNT and YYREEE (reference sequence). With 1 base clipped from V and 7 bases from J, the junction kept 1 base outside the gene matches. The CDR3 runs 14 residues. The CDR3 protein is CASSLTSGRNEQFF. The CDR3 bases are TGTGCCAGCAGCTTGACTAGCGGGAGAAATGAGCAGTTCTTC.